The 29 T cell receptor beta chains below come from one sample, sequenced in a study of blood T cells in healthy people across ages. A second PCR, run for about 7 to 11 cycles, used a sample-barcoded 5' primer plus a J-beta primer mix. TCRdb re-called the 5' RACE reads through MiXCR, storing one row per CDR3 protein. The sample lists over 700,000 distinct CDR3 sequences, 25% occurring once. This sample also belongs to another study, concerning T cells of mothers and their children.

Specimen: blood. These receptors all come from a boy younger than 18 in good health.

The chain employs TRBV7-2 and TRBJ1-2, with D uncertain. Germline V gives CDR1 SGHTA, CDR2 FQGNSA. Trimming pared 2 bases from V and 8 bases from J, leaving 12 bases between. This CDR3 has 13 residues. CDR3 region: CASSLTGWVGYTF. The CDR3 nucleotides are TGTGCCAGCAGCTTAACGGGGTGGGTCGGCTACACCTTC. The variable domain in full, with the rest retrieved from reference TRBV7-2 and TRBJ1-2, is GAGVSQSPSNKVTEKGKDVELRCDPISGHTALYWYRQSLGQGLEFLIYFQGNSAPDKSGLPSDRFSAERTGGSVSTLTIQRTQQEDSAVYLCASSLTGWVGYTFGSGTRLTVV.

The rearrangement joins TRBV9 to TRBJ2-5, with TRBD1 as a possible D gene (6 bases). Germline values: CDR1 SGDLS, CDR2 YYNGEE. Trimming removed 4 bases from V and 1 base from J, with 14 bases in between. This CDR3 has 15 amino acids. CDR3 protein: CASSPDRGFQETQYF. CDR3 coding DNA: TGTGCCAGCAGCCCGGACAGAGGCTTCCAAGAGACCCAGTACTTC.

J is TRBJ2-1 and V is TRBV11-2; D gene ambiguous. The CDR3 has 17 amino acids. The germline gives CDR1 SGHAT, CDR2 FQNNGV. Trimming pared 3 bases from V and 8 bases from J, leaving 23 bases between. CDR3 coding DNA: TGTGCCAGCAGCTTGCCCCTAGGTGGCACAGCAGACGATGAGCAGTTCTTC. Amino acid sequence: CASSLPLGGTADDEQFF.

The rearrangement uses TRBV11-2 and TRBJ2-5, with D unresolved. The germline gives CDR1 SGHAT, CDR2 FQNNGV. Trimming stripped 4 bases from V and 2 bases from J, with 17 bases between. The CDR3 totals 16 residues. The CDR3 bases are TGTGCCAGCAGCTACGCATTGAGTCCCGTTCAAGAGACCCAGTACTTC. It encodes CASSYALSPVQETQYF.

DNA for the CDR3: TGTGCCAGCAGCTTAACAGGGGGATCCGGGGAGCTGTTTTTT. Translating it yields CASSLTGGSGELFF. The rearrangement links TRBV7-6 to TRBJ2-2; TRBD1 matches at 8 bases. The CDR3 sequence is 14 residues long. Unmatched junction bases numbered 2, after V lost 2 bases and J lost 6 bases. The germline CDR1 and CDR2 sequences are SGHVS and FNYEAQ.

This clonotype has more than one count but fewer than ten. The chain links TRBV5-5 to TRBJ2-3; D remains unclear. Germline values: CDR1 SGHKS, CDR2 YYEKEE (reference sequence). The germline V and J ends were trimmed by 1 base and 2 bases, with 17 bases remaining between them. The CDR3 totals 17 residues. CDR3 coding DNA: TGTGCCAGCAGCTTGTTTACTGGCACCACATTCACAGATACGCAGTATTTT. It translates to CASSLFTGTTFTDTQYF.

This clonotype was seen a few times. The rearrangement joins TRBV27 to TRBJ2-7, with 9 bases that match TRBD2. Germline CDR1 MNHEY, CDR2 SMNVEV (reference sequence). The CDR3 loop spans 16 amino acids. Trimming cost V 7 bases and J 4 bases; bases outside gene matches: 14. The CDR3 sequence is CASTSTGAGGFYEQYF. In nucleotides, the CDR3 is TGTGCCAGCACGTCGACCGGAGCGGGAGGCTTTTACGAGCAGTACTTC.

The rearrangement uses TRBV3-1 and TRBJ1-1; D may be TRBD1 (6 bases). Germline V gives CDR1 LGHDT, CDR2 YNNKEL (reference sequence). The V gene lost 3 bases and the J gene lost 4 bases, with 12 bases spanning the gap. The CDR3 is made up of 14 amino acids. The CDR3 nucleotides read TGTGCCAGCAGCCACGGGACACTTGGCACTGAAGCTTTCTTT. Translating gives CASSHGTLGTEAFF.

This clonotype has ten or more counts. The chain uses TRBV6-2 or TRBV6-3 and TRBJ2-2; D ambiguous. Germline V lookup: CDR1 MNHEY, CDR2 SVGEGT. The CDR3 extends over 13 amino acids. Deletions cut 5 bases from V and 2 bases from J, with 6 bases between. As DNA, the CDR3 is TGTGCCAGCAGTAGCCAAAACACCGGGGAGCTGTTTTTT. The encoded protein is CASSSQNTGELFF.

This clonotype has a handful of counts. This chain connects TRBV7-2 to TRBJ2-5, with TRBD2 matching over 15 bases. The J call may be in error: the DNA end matches TRBJ2-1 better. This CDR3 has 15 amino acids. Germline values: CDR1 SGHTA, CDR2 FQGNSA. The CDR3 sequence: CASSSGLAGGPGQFF. DNA for the CDR3: TGTGCCAGCAGCTCTGGACTAGCGGGGGGGCCTGGGCAGTTCTTC.

V and J are TRBV6-6 and TRBJ1-4; maybe TRBD1 (6 bases). CDR3 size: 16 residues. Germline CDR1 reads MNHNY; CDR2 reads SVGAGI (reference sequence). V was clipped by 0 bases and J by 5 bases, with 13 bases between them. DNA of the CDR3: TGTGCCAGCAGTTACTCCCTGGGAGGGGGGAATGAAAAACTGTTTTTT. Translating it yields CASSYSLGGGNEKLFF.

The sample holds a few counts of this clonotype. The chain recombines TRBV9 with TRBJ1-2; 12 bases line up with TRBD1. The CDR3 consists of 17 residues. Germline V gene lookup returns CDR1 SGDLS and CDR2 YYNGEE. Trimming at V came to 0 bases and at J to 4 bases, leaving 7 bases not matched to a gene. The CDR3 DNA reads as TGTGCCAGCAGCGTAGTAGATATGGGACAGGGGGCCTATGGCTACACCTTC. Encoded protein: CASSVVDMGQGAYGYTF.

J is TRBJ2-7 and V is TRBV28; 7 nucleotides agree with TRBD1. V lost 11 bases, J lost 1 base, and 11 bases stayed unmatched. The germline gives CDR1 MDHEN, CDR2 SYDVKM. The CDR3 length is 14 residues. The CDR3 DNA follows: TGTGCCTGTTCCGGGACAGTGGGATCCTACGAGCAGTACTTC. Protein: CACSGTVGSYEQYF.

The rearrangement joins TRBV4-2 to TRBJ1-2; TRBD1 aligns across 8 bases. The germline gives CDR1 LGHNA, CDR2 YNFKEQ. The length of the CDR3 is 15 residues. J lost 1 base, V lost 4 bases, and 5 bases had no gene match. CDR3 region: CASSPDRAYNYGYTF. CDR3 in DNA: TGTGCCAGCAGCCCGGACAGGGCGTATAACTATGGCTACACCTTC.

V is TRBV29-1 and J is TRBJ2-2; D is unclear. Germline loops: CDR1 SQVTM, CDR2 ANQGSEA. Trimming left V 4 bases short and J 7 bases short, with 7 bases between. The CDR3 is 11 amino acids. The CDR3 DNA follows: TGCAGCGTTGGCCTTGGCGGGGAGCTGTTTTTT. Its protein product is CSVGLGGELFF.

The CDR3 DNA reads as TGTGCCATCAGTGAGAGGGACTTAGCGGGAGTTTTCTACAATGAGCAGTTCTTC. This sequence encodes CAISERDLAGVFYNEQFF. The rearrangement links TRBV10-3 to TRBJ2-1, with 9 positions matching TRBD2. Per germline, CDR1 ENHRY and CDR2 SYGVKD. The ends lost 2 bases at V and 3 bases at J; junction bases unmatched: 11. The CDR3 covers 18 residues.

The V gene is TRBV3-1, the J gene TRBJ1-2, with 9 bases lining up with TRBD1. The V gene end was trimmed by 5 bases and the J gene end by 8 bases; junction bases not matched to a gene: 18. Germline V gene lookup returns CDR1 LGHDT and CDR2 YNNKEL (reference sequence). The length of the CDR3 is 17 residues. CDR3 nucleotide sequence: TGTGCCAGCAGCGAAACACAGGGGGCCACGGCGCCTGGCGGCTACACCTTC. This gives the protein CASSETQGATAPGGYTF.

The genes are TRBV24-1 and TRBJ2-1; D gene uncertain. CDR3 length: 13 amino acids. CDR1 KGHDR and CDR2 SFDVKD come from the germline V gene. V was cut by 0 bases and J by 8 bases, with 7 bases left in between. CDR3 protein: CATSDLIPDEQFF. CDR3 in DNA: TGTGCCACCAGTGATTTGATCCCCGATGAGCAGTTCTTC.

This clonotype was seen more than once but under ten times. V usage is TRBV29-1 and J usage is TRBJ2-1; D not resolved. V gave up 0 bases and J gave up 5 bases, with 11 bases separating them. This CDR3 spans 14 amino acids. Germline assignment: CDR1 SQVTM and CDR2 ANQGSEA. In nucleotides, the CDR3 is TGCAGCGTTGAAGAATGGCGAGGAAACAATGAGCAGTTCTTC. Residues: CSVEEWRGNNEQFF.

The DNA of the CDR3 is TGTGCCAGCCCGGGGTCGCGAGCGGCCCCAAAAGAGACCCAGTACTTC. This codes for CASPGSRAAPKETQYF. The chain couples TRBV2 to TRBJ2-5; possibly TRBD2 for D (5 bases). The V gene's germline CDR1 is SNHLY and CDR2 FYNNEI. Trimming cost V 8 bases and J 3 bases, with 22 bases left between them. The CDR3 contains 16 residues.

The chain couples TRBV5-1 to TRBJ2-7; D is uncertain. The V and J ends lost 1 base and 3 bases respectively, with 8 bases between them. The germline CDR1 and CDR2 sequences are SGHRS and YFSETQ. The CDR3 runs to 13 residues. CDR3 region: CASSLRRYYEQYF. Written as DNA, the CDR3 is TGCGCCAGCAGCTTGCGCAGGTACTACGAGCAGTACTTC. The complete variable domain, with remaining parts taken from reference TRBV5-1 and TRBJ2-7, reads KAGVTQTPRYLIKTRGQQVTLSCSPISGHRSVSWYQQTPGQGLQFLFEYFSETQRNKGNFPGRFSGRQFSNSRSEMNVSTLELGDSALYLCASSLRRYYEQYFGPGTRLTVT.

This chain uses TRBV3-1 with TRBJ2-7, with a tentative D call TRBD1 (5 bases). CDR3 length equals 15 residues. Germline V gives CDR1 LGHDT, CDR2 YNNKEL (reference sequence). V gave up 7 bases and J gave up 6 bases, with 22 bases separating them. In DNA form, the CDR3 reads TGTGCCAGCAAATCCGGACCCGGCAGGGCCCGCGAGCAGTACTTC. This translates into CASKSGPGRAREQYF.

The chain is built from TRBV29-1 and TRBJ2-1, with a tentative D call TRBD1 (6 bases). The J call could be wrong; TRBJ2-7 is a better fit for the DNA end. Germline-derived CDR1 and CDR2 are SQVTM and ANQGSEA. This CDR3 is 15 amino acids long. Here the CDR3 reads CSVEGSDRRPYEQYF. For the CDR3, the DNA is TGCAGCGTTGAAGGGAGCGACAGGAGACCCTACGAGCAGTACTTC.

The chain links TRBV10-2 to TRBJ2-1; D is possibly TRBD2 (6 bases). Per the germline V gene, CDR1 is WSHSY and CDR2 is SAAADI. The CDR3 sequence is 14 residues long. Trimming shortened V by 1 base and J by 7 bases, and 11 bases separated the two germline ends. Here the CDR3 DNA reads TGCGCCAGCAGTGAGTGGTCGGAGGGAAATGAGCAGTTCTTC. This gives the protein CASSEWSEGNEQFF.

The J gene is TRBJ2-2, the V gene TRBV10-3; no firm D call. The V end was cut by 0 bases, the J end by 3 bases, with 8 bases between. Germline loops: CDR1 ENHRY, CDR2 SYGVKD. CDR3 size: 15 residues. The CDR3 region has the DNA TGTGCCATCAGTGAGTCGATACAGTACACCGGGGAGCTGTTTTTT. This gives the protein CAISESIQYTGELFF.

The J gene is TRBJ2-1, the V gene TRBV5-1, with 8 bases identical to TRBD2. CDR1 is SGHRS and CDR2 is YFSETQ in the germline V gene. The CDR3 loop spans 16 amino acids. Trimming removed 3 bases from V and 4 bases from J; junction bases left unmatched: 9. The CDR3, as DNA: TGCGCCAGCAGCTCTGCAAGCGGGAGTGTGTACAATGAGCAGTTCTTC. Encoded protein: CASSSASGSVYNEQFF.

This clonotype was seen more than once but under ten times. This chain connects TRBV9 to TRBJ1-2; possible D gene TRBD1, 5 bases. Per germline, CDR1 SGDLS and CDR2 YYNGEE. Deletions cut 2 bases from V and 8 bases from J, with 19 bases between. This CDR3 region has 15 residues. Here the CDR3 reads CASSVQGSSLGGYTF. The CDR3 coding sequence is TGTGCCAGCAGCGTCCAGGGATCCTCCTTGGGGGGCTACACCTTC.

The chain couples TRBV21-1 to TRBJ2-5; the DNA was not used to check the table's D call, TRBD1. TRBV21-1 is marked as a pseudogene. The CDR3 loop spans 12 amino acids. The CDR3 here is CASSCQGETQYF. CDR3 DNA: TGTGCCAGCAGCTGTCAGGGTGAGACCCAGTACTTC.

The chain carries TRBV7-9 and TRBJ2-3; D is perhaps TRBD2 (5 bases). The CDR3 runs to 15 residues. V dropped 3 bases and J dropped 5 bases, with 15 bases sitting between them. CDR1 is SEHNR and CDR2 is FQNEAQ in the germline V gene (reference sequence). The chain's CDR3 is CASSFDEWELDTQYF. Here the CDR3 DNA reads TGTGCCAGCAGCTTCGACGAGTGGGAGTTAGATACGCAGTATTTT.